This passage covers 10 T cell receptor beta chains from one sample sequenced in a study of shared clonotypes between healthy human individuals. Libraries were prepared by immunoSEQ multiplex PCR; TCRdb keeps only in-frame clonotypes and omits some of them. The sample holds about 2,100,000 clones, 85% to 95% seen once. Selected positively for CCR7 and CD45RO-negative, naive CD8 cells excluded terminally differentiated effector memory CD45RA+ cells. Sequencing was carried out using naive CD8+ T cells from PBMCs. These receptors came from a man aged 18 to 29 in good health. Some clones in this sample may be carry-over from other donors' samples.

The CDR3 coding sequence is TGTGCCAGCAGCCCCGCTGGAGGGCCCTACGAGCAGTACTTC. This sequence encodes CASSPAGGPYEQYF. The chain links TRBV7-3 to TRBJ2-7, with D possibly TRBD2 on 6 matching bases. CDR1 SGHTA and CDR2 FQGTGA come from the germline V gene. The V end was cut by 5 bases, the J end by 2 bases, with 13 bases between. The CDR3 totals 14 residues. Full variable domain (remainder filled in from reference TRBV7-3 and TRBJ2-7): GAGVSQTPSNKVTEKGKYVELRCDPISGHTALYWYRQSLGQGPEFLIYFQGTGAADDSGLPNDRFFAVRPEGSVSTLKIQRTERGDSAVYLCASSPAGGPYEQYFGPGTRLTVT.

The chain carries TRBV19 and TRBJ1-1; D unresolved. The V and J ends lost 5 bases and 4 bases respectively, with 11 bases between them. The CDR3 consists of 13 residues. Germline V gene data show CDR1 as LNHDA and CDR2 as SQIVND (reference sequence). CDR3: CASSRGIGTEAFF. The CDR3 nucleotides read TGTGCCAGTAGTCGCGGAATCGGCACTGAAGCTTTCTTT.

CDR3: CASSLVSGVETQYF. The CDR3 DNA is TGTGCCAGCAGCTTAGTTTCTGGTGTGGAGACCCAGTACTTC. This chain links TRBV7-8 with TRBJ2-5; D remains unclear. The CDR3 totals 14 residues. Trimming took off 1 base at V and 5 bases at J, with 11 bases between the two ends. Germline V gives CDR1 SGHVS, CDR2 FQNEAQ.

The genes are TRBV10-3 and TRBJ2-5; D ambiguous. V lost 0 bases and J lost 7, with 18 bases in between. The CDR3 spans 16 residues. The germline V gene encodes CDR1 ENHRY and CDR2 SYGVKD. CDR3 nucleotides: TGTGCCATCAGTGAGTCGAAAGTGGACCGGTCGGTGACCCAGTACTTC. It codes for CAISESKVDRSVTQYF.

CDR3 sequence: CASSLNRGRLEVITYEQYF. The DNA for the CDR3 is TGTGCCAGCAGTCTAAACAGGGGGCGCTTGGAAGTTATCACCTACGAGCAGTACTTC. The V and J genes are TRBV28 and TRBJ2-7; 9 positions match TRBD1. V shed 5 bases, J shed 2 bases, and the junction held 19 bases outside the gene matches. CDR1 is MDHEN, CDR2 SYDVKM, per germline. The CDR3 totals 19 residues.

This clone has just one count. Within the sample, other DNA sequences also encode this same CDR3. The rearrangement links TRBV29-1 to TRBJ1-1; no clear D gene. CDR1 and CDR2 (germline): SQVTM, ANQGSEA. The ends were cut back, 7 bases at V and 5 bases at J, with 14 bases in the middle. The CDR3 sequence is 12 residues long. CDR3: CSASPGGTEAFF. The CDR3 DNA follows: TGCAGCGCCTCTCCGGGCGGGACTGAAGCTTTCTTT.

Concerning this clone: In the same sample, other DNA sequences code for this CDR3. The rearrangement uses TRBV4-1 and TRBJ1-3; D remains ambiguous. CDR1 MGHRA and CDR2 YSYEKL come from the germline V gene. The CDR3 consists of 12 residues. With 5 bases removed from V and 0 bases from J, the gap between germline ends came to 2 bases. CDR3 DNA sequence: TGCGCCAGCAGCGGCTCTGGAAACACCATATATTTT. This gives the protein CASSGSGNTIYF.

Of note for this clone: The identical CDR3 is also encoded by other nucleotide sequences in the sample. This sequence joins TRBV25-1 and TRBJ2-5, with D hard to call. The CDR3 contains 10 residues. Trimming left V 8 bases short and J 3 bases short, with 4 bases between. CDR1 MGHDK and CDR2 SYGVNS come from the germline V gene. CDR3 bases: TGTGCCAGCTCAAAAGAGACCCAGTACTTC. It encodes CASSKETQYF.

V and J are TRBV4-3 and TRBJ2-7; 7 nucleotides line up with TRBD2. The germline CDR1 and CDR2 sequences are LGHNA and YSLEER. This CDR3 spans 15 amino acids. J lost 4 bases, V lost 8 bases, and 14 bases had no gene match. The CDR3 loop reads CASRAEREGIYEQYF. In DNA form, the CDR3 reads TGCGCCAGCCGGGCGGAAAGGGAGGGTATTTACGAGCAGTACTTC.

In the case of this clone: Other nucleotide sequences in the sample specify the same CDR3. The chain employs TRBV27 and TRBJ1-5; D is undetermined. V dropped 4 bases and J dropped 3 bases, with 10 bases sitting between them. The CDR3 contains 14 residues. Germline CDR1 is MNHEY and CDR2 is SMNVEV (reference sequence). The CDR3: CASSSFGSNQPQHF. In DNA form, the CDR3 reads TGTGCCAGCAGTTCCTTCGGCTCCAATCAGCCCCAGCATTTT.